The following is a T cell receptor beta chain sequence with its context. The antigen remains unidentified. Other DNA sequences in the sample encode the same CDR3. This entry belongs to a study of cytomegalovirus exposure and HLA in healthy donors. The PCR contained 60 Vbeta and 13 Jbeta primers. Sequencing was performed with immunoSEQ multiplex PCR; in TCRdb, only in-frame clones are kept and a portion is missing. Of more than 150,000 clones listed, approximately 71% are singletons. Overall study findings and caveats: Associated with HLA alleles at 0.05 false discovery rate in a later analysis were around 17,000 TCR beta sequences.

The V and J ends lost 2 bases and 3 bases respectively, with 7 bases between them. CDR1 and CDR2 (germline): KGHSH, LQKENI. CDR3 length: 13 residues. V and J are TRBV18 and TRBJ1-2, with D uncertain. Sequencing was performed on PBMCs. This clonotype originated in a woman between 40 and 55 years old in good health and CMV-seropositive. CDR3 region: CASSPTGDYGYTF. Written as DNA, the CDR3 is TGTGCCAGCTCACCAACTGGAGACTATGGCTACACCTTC.